These 15 T cell receptor beta chains originate from one sample sequenced in a study of technical replicates of blood from several donors (dated 2017 in TCRdb). To prepare the library, the immunoSEQ multiplex PCR assay was applied. In TCRdb, the immuneACCESS table is reduced to in-frame sequences with V and J assigned. These tables do not hold every clone; where another copy was compared, an unresolved V gene accounts for under half, and the others remain unexplained. The sample table contains under 100,000 clones; only one count was recorded for about 93% of them. Jointly, the top ten make up around 0.25% of the sample. The specimen sequenced was T cells isolated from PBMCs. The origin of the receptors is a human donor in good health.

This chain links TRBV11-3 with TRBJ2-7, with TRBD1 matching 8 bases. The V segment lost 5 bases and the J segment 6 bases; nucleotides outside the gene matches: 6. Germline-derived CDR1 and CDR2 are SGHNT and YENEEA. CDR3 length: 13 residues. For the CDR3, the DNA is TGTGCCAGCAGCGAGGACAGGGTCGGCGAGCAGTACTTC. It codes for CASSEDRVGEQYF.

J is TRBJ1-1 and V is TRBV13; tentative D call: TRBD1 (5 bases). The CDR3 sequence is 14 residues long. Germline CDR1 and CDR2: PRHDT and FYEKMQ (reference sequence). V was shortened by 5 bases and J by 5 bases, with 15 bases between the two germline ends. The DNA for the CDR3 is TGTGCCAGCAGCCCCTCCGGGGGGGGGACTGAAGCTTTCTTT. Protein: CASSPSGGGTEAFF.

The J gene is TRBJ2-3, the V gene TRBV7-9; 11 bases are shared with TRBD1. J was trimmed by 5 bases and V by 4 bases; bases with no gene match: 8. The germline CDR1 and CDR2 sequences are SEHNR and FQNEAQ (reference sequence). The CDR3 runs to 16 residues. As DNA, the CDR3 is TGTGCCAGCAGCTCCAGGACAGGGGGCGAAGTAGATACGCAGTATTTT. Translated, it gives CASSSRTGGEVDTQYF.

The CDR3 here is CASSLVPSGAGELFF. CDR3 DNA: TGTGCCAGCAGCTTAGTTCCTAGCGGGGCCGGGGAGCTGTTTTTT. The chain has TRBV11-3 and TRBJ2-2; 9 nucleotides align to TRBD2. The CDR3 sequence is 15 residues long. V shed 1 base and J 6 bases; nucleotides not matched to a gene: 3. Germline V gene data show CDR1 as SGHNT and CDR2 as YENEEA.

The chain uses TRBV2 and TRBJ2-3, with D perhaps TRBD2 (6 bases). Per the germline V gene, CDR1 is SNHLY and CDR2 is FYNNEI. With 5 bases removed from V and 2 bases from J, the gap between germline ends came to 20 bases. The CDR3 covers 17 residues. The CDR3 DNA reads TGTGCCAGCAGTCCCTTTTTAGCGGTTCAGCTCACAGATACGCAGTATTTT. Protein: CASSPFLAVQLTDTQYF.

This chain links TRBV27 with TRBJ2-7; D perhaps matches TRBD1 (5 bases). The CDR3 consists of 12 residues. V shed 10 bases and J shed 0 bases, with 10 bases lying between them. Germline V gives CDR1 MNHEY, CDR2 SMNVEV (reference sequence). CDR3 sequence reads: CATQGNSYEQYF. DNA of the CDR3: TGTGCCACCCAGGGTAACTCCTACGAGCAGTACTTC.

The chain combines TRBV5-1 with TRBJ2-6; a weak D match, TRBD1 (6 bases). Germline CDR1 is SGHRS and CDR2 is YFSETQ. V lost 0 bases and J 0 bases, leaving 13 bases between the germline ends. The CDR3 consists of 18 residues. The CDR3 spells CASSLVAGVSSGANVLTF. As DNA, the CDR3 is TGCGCCAGCAGCTTGGTGGCAGGGGTGTCCTCTGGGGCCAACGTCCTGACTTTC.

CDR3 nucleotide sequence: TGTGCCAGCAGCCCGCCAGCGGAACCTTACGAGCAGTACTTC. This gives the protein CASSPPAEPYEQYF. J is TRBJ2-7 and V is TRBV5-5; the D gene is possibly TRBD2 (5 bases). The CDR3 spans 14 residues. V was cut by 4 bases and J by 4 bases, with 15 bases left in between. CDR1 SGHKS and CDR2 YYEKEE come from the germline V gene (reference sequence).

The CDR3, as DNA: TGTGCCAGCAAGGAGGGGCTGACTGAAGCTTTCTTT. This gives the protein CASKEGLTEAFF. The chain has TRBV2 and TRBJ1-1, with D perhaps matching TRBD1 (5 bases). V was clipped by 7 bases and J by 5 bases, with 11 bases between them. The germline V gene has CDR1 SNHLY and CDR2 FYNNEI. The length of the CDR3 is 12 residues.

This clone was seen just once. The rearrangement links TRBV29-1 to TRBJ2-7; no firm D call. Germline CDR1 reads SQVTM; CDR2 reads ANQGSEA. Deletions cut 0 bases from V and 4 bases from J, with 7 bases between. This CDR3 region has 12 residues. The CDR3 protein is CSVEDSLYEQYF. The CDR3 coding sequence is TGCAGCGTTGAAGATAGCCTATACGAGCAGTACTTC.

The V and J genes are TRBV29-1 and TRBJ2-7, with D hard to call. The V and J ends lost 1 base and 0 bases respectively, with 7 bases between them. The CDR3 has 13 residues. CDR1 and CDR2 from the germline V gene are SQVTM and ANQGSEA. The CDR3 here is CSVEAGSSYEQYF. CDR3 DNA sequence: TGCAGCGTTGAAGCAGGTAGCTCCTACGAGCAGTACTTC.

The chain recombines TRBV27 with TRBJ2-5; 10 bases are shared with TRBD2. The CDR3 is made up of 14 amino acids. Germline assignment: CDR1 MNHEY and CDR2 SMNVEV (reference sequence). V trimming: 10 bases; J trimming: 4 bases; junction bases outside the gene matches: 9. As DNA, the CDR3 is TGTGCCACCAAGAGCGGGAGGGCCGCAGAGACCCAGTACTTC. Its protein is CATKSGRAAETQYF.

This clone was counted once. This chain links TRBV19 with TRBJ2-7, with 11 nucleotides matching TRBD2. This CDR3 is built from 16 residues. Unmatched junction bases numbered 6, after V lost 3 bases and J lost 2 bases. Germline V gives CDR1 LNHDA, CDR2 SQIVND (reference sequence). The CDR3, as DNA: TGTGCCAGTAGTATGCAACTAGCGGGGGATACCTACGAGCAGTACTTC. It codes for CASSMQLAGDTYEQYF. The full variable domain, in which reference TRBV19 and TRBJ2-7 provide the parts outside the CDR3, is DGGITQSPKYLFRKEGQNVTLSCEQNLNHDAMYWYRQDPGQGLRLIYYSQIVNDFQKGDIAEGYSVSREKKESFPLTVTSAQKNPTAFYLCASSMQLAGDTYEQYFGPGTRLTVT.

The rearrangement uses TRBV27 and TRBJ2-1; TRBD1 matches 8 bases. Germline V lookup: CDR1 MNHEY, CDR2 SMNVEV (reference sequence). V shed 7 bases, J shed 3 bases, and the junction held 8 bases outside the gene matches. This CDR3 comprises 15 residues. The CDR3 region has the DNA TGTGCCAGCAAGGCCCGGGACAGGAGCTACAATGAGCAGTTCTTC. This translates into CASKARDRSYNEQFF.

V gene TRBV9 combines with J gene TRBJ2-5; TRBD1 aligns across 8 bases. This CDR3 has 17 residues. Germline trimming cut 0 bases from V and 6 bases from J; bases unmatched to any gene: 13. Germline CDR1 SGDLS, CDR2 YYNGEE. In nucleotides, the CDR3 is TGTGCCAGCAGCGTAGGGGAGAAGACCGGACAGGGCAAGACCCAGTACTTC. It codes for CASSVGEKTGQGKTQYF. Using reference TRBV9 and TRBJ2-5 for the parts outside the CDR3, the full variable domain is DSGVTQTPKHLITATGQRVTLRCSPRSGDLSVYWYQQSLDQGLQFLIQYYNGEERAKGNILERFSAQQFPDLHSELNLSSLELGDSALYFCASSVGEKTGQGKTQYFGPGTRLLVL.